This passage covers 6 T cell receptor beta chains from one sample sequenced in a study of multiple sclerosis patients with progressive multifocal leukoencephalopathy. Measured with immunoSEQ multiplex PCR; TCRdb has only the in-frame clones, and not every one. The sample holds around 30,000 clones, about 90% seen once. Time point in this sample: approximately 12 months of natalizumab therapy. The sequencing used PBMCs, collected from a patient treated with natalizumab. These receptors all come from a human donor with multiple sclerosis.

The rearrangement links TRBV27 to TRBJ2-3; D is possibly TRBD2 (6 bases). Germline CDR1 MNHEY, CDR2 SMNVEV (reference sequence). The V and J ends lost 4 bases and 7 bases respectively, with 18 bases between them. This CDR3 comprises 15 residues. The CDR3 here is CASSSWGRGRNTQYF. The CDR3 DNA follows: TGTGCCAGCAGTTCCTGGGGCAGAGGGAGGAATACGCAGTATTTT.

This rearrangement joins TRBV6-6 to TRBJ2-3; 8 positions match TRBD1. V dropped 5 bases and J dropped 5; count of bases not matched to a gene: 12. Germline assignment: CDR1 MNHNY and CDR2 SVGAGI (reference sequence). This CDR3 has 16 residues. Here the CDR3 DNA reads TGTGCCAGCAGTCCCTATGACAGGGGTGGGGAAGATACGCAGTATTTT. This codes for CASSPYDRGGEDTQYF.

The V call is TRBV6-6, the J call TRBJ1-1; D is perhaps TRBD1 (5 bases). Per the germline V gene, CDR1 is MNHNY and CDR2 is SVGAGI (reference sequence). Between the trimmed V and J ends, which lost 0 bases and 10 bases, there was a span of 12 bases. The CDR3 consists of 13 residues. The CDR3 bases are TGTGCCAGCAGTTACTCGTCCACTGGGGGAGCTTTCTTT. Translation gives CASSYSSTGGAFF.

The CDR3 region is CASSPYREYSNQPQHF. CDR3 bases: TGTGCCAGCAGCCCTTACAGGGAATATAGCAATCAGCCCCAGCATTTT. The chain recombines TRBV7-8 with TRBJ1-5; the D gene is possibly TRBD1 (6 bases). Germline V gene lookup returns CDR1 SGHVS and CDR2 FQNEAQ. This CDR3 comprises 16 residues. Trimming took 5 bases from V and 0 from J, leaving 14 bases between them. Supplemented by reference TRBV7-8 and TRBJ1-5, the full variable domain reads GAGVSQSPRYKVAKRGQDVALRCDPISGHVSLFWYQQALGQGPEFLTYFQNEAQLDKSGLPSDRFFAERPEGSVSTLKIQRTQQEDSAVYLCASSPYREYSNQPQHFGDGTRLSIL.

The chain employs TRBV4-2 and TRBJ1-2; D is undetermined. Germline V gene sequence: CDR1 LGHNA, CDR2 YNFKEQ. This CDR3 has 16 amino acids. The ends were cut back, 1 base at V and 3 bases at J, with 15 bases in the middle. The CDR3, as DNA: TGTGCCAGCAGCCAAGTTAGGGAGGGCTCAGACTATGGCTACACCTTC. Translation: CASSQVREGSDYGYTF.

This clone was seen a single time. The chain carries TRBV7-9 and TRBJ2-4; D call uncertain. The CDR3 is 17 amino acids. V lost 1 base and J 0 bases, leaving 13 bases between the germline ends. Germline V CDR1 and CDR2: SEHNR, FQNEAQ (reference sequence). The CDR3 is CASSLVGPHGAKNIQYF. The CDR3 DNA is TGTGCCAGCAGCTTAGTAGGGCCTCACGGAGCCAAAAACATTCAGTACTTC.